The 32 T cell receptor beta chains given below trace back to one sample, sequenced in a study of cytomegalovirus exposure and HLA in healthy donors. The PCR used 60 Vbeta and 13 Jbeta primers. The data were produced by immunoSEQ multiplex PCR, yet TCRdb's version contains in-frame clones alone and is incomplete. The sample includes around 150,000 clones, around 85% of them seen just once. Sequenced material: PBMCs. These receptors were collected from a man aged 40-55 years in good health and CMV-seronegative.

The rearrangement uses TRBV15 and TRBJ2-2; D might be TRBD1 (6 bases). The V gene's germline CDR1 is LNHNV and CDR2 YYDKDF (reference sequence). V was trimmed by 7 bases and J by 1 base, leaving 10 bases between them. There are 14 residues in the CDR3. For the CDR3, the DNA is TGTGCCACCAACCCGACAGGGAACACCGGGGAGCTGTTTTTT. This sequence encodes CATNPTGNTGELFF.

The sample holds one count of this clone. The V gene is TRBV5-1, the J gene TRBJ1-4; possible D gene TRBD1, 5 bases. Germline V gene sequence: CDR1 SGHRS, CDR2 YFSETQ. The CDR3 has 13 amino acids. Trimming left V 3 bases short and J 6 bases short, with 9 bases between. The CDR3 here is CASSSGQDEKLFF. Written as DNA, the CDR3 is TGCGCCAGCAGCTCCGGACAAGATGAAAAACTGTTTTTT.

This clone was seen only a few times. The rearrangement links TRBV7-2 to TRBJ1-2, with 9 nucleotides matching TRBD1. Per the germline V gene, CDR1 is SGHTA and CDR2 is FQGNSA. CDR3 length: 17 residues. Trimming removed 4 bases from V and 0 bases from J; junction bases left unmatched: 9. This CDR3 reads CASSSGQGAFPNYGYTF. The CDR3 DNA reads TGTGCCAGCAGCTCGGGACAGGGCGCTTTCCCTAACTATGGCTACACCTTC.

The V and J genes are TRBV5-8 and TRBJ1-1, with D hard to call. Germline V gene lookup returns CDR1 SGHTS and CDR2 YDEGEE. The CDR3 totals 15 residues. With 0 bases removed from V and 1 base from J, the gap between germline ends came to 10 bases. The CDR3 DNA reads TGTGCCAGCAGCTTGGAGGCCAGAGGGAACACTGAAGCTTTCTTT. As protein: CASSLEARGNTEAFF.

This clone was recorded a few times. V and J are TRBV7-9 and TRBJ1-2; possibly TRBD1 for D (6 bases). This CDR3 is built from 15 residues. From germline, CDR1 is SEHNR and CDR2 FQNEAQ (reference sequence). V lost 1 base and J lost 5, with 14 bases in between. CDR3 sequence: CASSLEGGQGYGYTF. The CDR3, as DNA: TGTGCCAGCAGCTTAGAGGGCGGCCAGGGGTATGGCTACACCTTC.

The genes are TRBV6-6 and TRBJ2-7; 7 nucleotides align to TRBD2. There are 11 residues in the CDR3. Losses at the gene ends were 6 bases for V and 4 bases for J; bases not matched to a gene: 0. The V gene's germline CDR1 is MNHNY and CDR2 SVGAGI (reference sequence). The CDR3 DNA reads TGTGCCAGCAGGGGAGGGTACGAGCAGTACTTC. This sequence encodes CASRGGYEQYF.

The rearrangement uses TRBV10-3 and TRBJ2-5, with 7 nucleotides matching TRBD1. The end of the DNA fits TRBJ2-7 better, so the J call may be wrong. In germline, CDR1 is ENHRY, CDR2 SYGVKD. The CDR3 is 13 amino acids. The CDR3 bases are TGTGCCATCACCCGGGACAGTGGCGACGAGCAGTACTTC. As protein: CAITRDSGDEQYF.

The chain employs TRBV10-3 and TRBJ1-1, with D possibly being TRBD1 (5 bases). With 1 base removed from V and 6 bases from J, the gap between germline ends came to 12 bases. The CDR3 length is 14 residues. The germline V gene encodes CDR1 ENHRY and CDR2 SYGVKD. Here the CDR3 DNA reads TGTGCCATCAGTGAGTTGGGGGGTCGGTCTGAAGCTTTCTTT. Translation gives CAISELGGRSEAFF.

Concerning this clone: Compared with germline, one end of the junction differs, possibly owing to a read error. The chain recombines TRBV7-7 with TRBJ2-3; 8 bases match TRBD2. The CDR3 loop spans 15 amino acids. Germline loops: CDR1 SSHAT, CDR2 FNYEAQ (reference sequence). CDR3 loop: CASSLGGGTTDTQYF. DNA of the CDR3: TGTGCTAGCAGCTTGGGCGGGGGGACCACAGATACGCAGTATTTT.

The chain employs TRBV5-1 and TRBJ2-5; D ambiguous. The CDR3 is made up of 13 amino acids. Trimming shortened V by 0 bases and J by 5 bases, and 8 bases separated the two germline ends. CDR1 and CDR2 (germline): SGHRS, YFSETQ. CDR3 sequence reads: CASSLGVGETQYF. The CDR3 bases are TGCGCCAGCAGCTTGGGCGTGGGCGAGACCCAGTACTTC.

The chain combines TRBV6-1 with TRBJ1-5; TRBD1 is a possible D gene (6 bases). V lost 4 bases, J lost 4 bases, and 14 bases lay in between. The CDR3 sequence is 15 residues long. CDR1 and CDR2 from the germline V gene are MNHNS and SASEGT. The CDR3: CASSVLQGSNQPQHF. DNA for the CDR3: TGTGCCAGCAGTGTCTTACAGGGCTCTAATCAGCCCCAGCATTTT.

The sample holds a few counts of this clone. The chain carries TRBV7-2 and TRBJ1-2; TRBD1 aligns across 9 bases. V was clipped by 5 bases and J by 7 bases; unmatched bases: 23. This CDR3 comprises 19 residues. Looked up from germline, CDR1 is SGHTA and CDR2 is FQGNSA. The CDR3 spells CASSPPINRLQGALIGYTF. CDR3 DNA: TGTGCCAGCAGCCCCCCCATAAATCGATTACAGGGGGCATTGATTGGCTACACCTTC.

V gene TRBV7-3 combines with J gene TRBJ2-3, with TRBD1 matching over 8 bases. Germline V gene sequence: CDR1 SGHTA, CDR2 FQGTGA. V dropped 4 bases and J dropped 1; count of bases not matched to a gene: 4. This CDR3 is built from 15 residues. CDR3 DNA: TGTGCCAGCAGCTCCCAGGGGGCTCGCACAGATACGCAGTATTTT. It yields the protein CASSSQGARTDTQYF. The full variable domain, in which reference TRBV7-3 and TRBJ2-3 provide the parts outside the CDR3, is GAGVSQTPSNKVTEKGKYVELRCDPISGHTALYWYRQSLGQGPEFLIYFQGTGAADDSGLPNDRFFAVRPEGSVSTLKIQRTERGDSAVYLCASSSQGARTDTQYFGPGTRLTVL.

The V and J genes are TRBV15 and TRBJ2-7, with TRBD1 as a possible D gene (6 bases). Germline values: CDR1 LNHNV, CDR2 YYDKDF (reference sequence). The CDR3 extends over 14 amino acids. Trimming pared 4 bases from V and 7 bases from J, leaving 17 bases between. CDR3 sequence: CATSTALLRGEQYF. Written as DNA, the CDR3 is TGTGCCACCAGCACCGCACTTCTAAGGGGGGAGCAGTACTTC. Full variable domain (remainder filled in from reference TRBV15 and TRBJ2-7): DAMVIQNPRYQVTQFGKPVTLSCSQTLNHNVMYWYQQKSSQAPKLLFHYYDKDFNNEADTPDNFQSRRPNTSFCFLDIRSPGLGDTAMYLCATSTALLRGEQYFGPGTRLTVT.

The chain has TRBV6-1 and TRBJ2-6, with 8 bases matching TRBD1. CDR1 is MNHNS, CDR2 SASEGT, per germline. V lost 4 bases, J lost 4 bases, and 6 bases stayed unmatched. CDR3 length: 16 residues. CDR3 DNA sequence: TGTGCCAGCAGTGCCCAGACAGGGGTCGGGGCCAACGTCCTGACTTTC. It is translated as CASSAQTGVGANVLTF.

The gene calls are TRBV30 and TRBJ2-5; the match to TRBD2 covers 12 bases. The J call may be faulty, since TRBJ2-7 better matches the DNA end. Germline V lookup: CDR1 GTSNPN, CDR2 SVGIG (reference sequence). CDR3 length equals 17 residues. CDR3 sequence (DNA): TGTGCCTGGAGTGTGACCCCTAGACTAGCGGGGGTCGGCGAGCAGTACTTC. Encoded protein: CAWSVTPRLAGVGEQYF.

The chain carries TRBV10-3 and TRBJ1-4, with 7 bases fitting TRBD1. CDR1 is ENHRY, CDR2 SYGVKD, per germline. V gave up 11 bases and J gave up 8 bases; unmatched junction bases: 14. The CDR3 is 14 amino acids. The DNA for the CDR3 is TGTGCCTCCCAAAAAGGACAGGCGGGGGAAAAACTGTTTTTT. It encodes CASQKGQAGEKLFF.

The chain is built from TRBV4-2 and TRBJ1-6, with D perhaps matching TRBD1 (6 bases). Germline V gene lookup returns CDR1 LGHNA and CDR2 YNFKEQ. There are 15 residues in the CDR3. The V and J ends lost 8 bases and 7 bases respectively, with 18 bases between them. CDR3 coding DNA: TGTGCCAGCGAGGAGGGGGGGGGACCCAATTCACCCCTCCACTTT. It translates to CASEEGGGPNSPLHF.

This chain joins TRBV5-4 and TRBJ2-5; TRBD2 matches at 9 bases. CDR1 and CDR2 from the germline V gene are SGHNT and YYREEE (reference sequence). V shed 7 bases and J 2 bases; nucleotides not matched to a gene: 3. The CDR3 loop spans 13 amino acids. The CDR3 sequence: CASRAGGQETQYF. CDR3 nucleotide sequence: TGTGCCAGCCGAGCGGGGGGACAAGAGACCCAGTACTTC.

V usage is TRBV6-4 and J usage is TRBJ1-5; 10 positions agree with TRBD1. J gave up 4 bases and V 10 bases, and 4 bases lay outside the gene matches. This CDR3 spans 13 amino acids. Germline V CDR1 and CDR2: MRHNA, SNTAGT. The CDR3 DNA follows: TGTGCCATCAGACAGGGGGCGAATCAGCCCCAGCATTTT. It specifies CAIRQGANQPQHF.

The table lists this clone with a count of one. This rearrangement joins TRBV25-1 to TRBJ2-7; perhaps TRBD1 as D (5 bases). The germline V and J ends were trimmed by 6 bases and 6 bases, with 15 bases remaining between them. The CDR3 is 13 residues long. Germline V lookup: CDR1 MGHDK, CDR2 SYGVNS. The CDR3 DNA follows: TGTGCCAGCAGCCAAAGGGGTTCTGGCGAGCAGTACTTC. The encoded protein is CASSQRGSGEQYF.

The chain combines TRBV19 with TRBJ1-4; TRBD1 agrees at 8 bases. The germline V gene encodes CDR1 LNHDA and CDR2 SQIVND (reference sequence). Germline trimming cut 6 bases from V and 7 bases from J; bases unmatched to any gene: 10. The CDR3 length is 15 residues. The CDR3 nucleotides read TGTGCCAGTAGGTCGAGAGGACAGGGAACTGAAAAACTGTTTTTT. Translated: CASRSRGQGTEKLFF.

This clone showed up many times. V gene TRBV5-4 combines with J gene TRBJ1-1, with D hard to call. Trimming removed 3 bases from V and 7 bases from J, with 10 bases in between. The CDR3 has 12 amino acids. The germline gives CDR1 SGHNT, CDR2 YYREEE (reference sequence). The CDR3 reads CASSSGSGEAFF. The CDR3 DNA reads as TGTGCCAGCAGCTCCGGGTCGGGTGAAGCTTTCTTT.

This rearrangement joins TRBV6-6 to TRBJ2-7, with 8 bases lining up with TRBD1. V shed 1 base and J 2 bases; nucleotides not matched to a gene: 4. Germline V gene data show CDR1 as MNHNY and CDR2 as SVGAGI (reference sequence). CDR3 length: 15 amino acids. Here the CDR3 reads CASSYFAGGAYEQYF. The CDR3 nucleotides read TGTGCCAGCAGTTACTTCGCAGGGGGCGCCTACGAGCAGTACTTC.

The V gene is TRBV4-1, the J gene TRBJ2-5; 8 bases line up with TRBD2. Looked up from germline, CDR1 is MGHRA and CDR2 is YSYEKL. Trimming removed 2 bases from V and 5 bases from J; junction bases left unmatched: 7. This CDR3 has 15 residues. Written as DNA, the CDR3 is TGCGCCAGCAGCCAATCTCCGGGACTAGGGGAGACCCAGTACTTC. Translation gives CASSQSPGLGETQYF.

The chain joins TRBV9 to TRBJ1-1, with D maybe TRBD1 (5 bases). The CDR3 extends over 16 amino acids. The germline V and J ends were trimmed by 3 bases and 0 bases, with 15 bases remaining between them. Looked up from germline, CDR1 is SGDLS and CDR2 is YYNGEE. The CDR3 protein is CASSGGTGRVNTEAFF. The CDR3 DNA sequence: TGTGCCAGCAGCGGAGGTACAGGTCGGGTGAACACTGAAGCTTTCTTT.

This sequence joins TRBV2 and TRBJ1-2, with D tentatively TRBD1 (5 bases). Germline V CDR1 and CDR2: SNHLY, FYNNEI. V was shortened by 4 bases and J by 8 bases, with 11 bases between the two germline ends. The CDR3 runs 12 residues. This CDR3 is CASSGQGGGYTF. The CDR3 nucleotides are TGTGCCAGCAGTGGCCAGGGTGGGGGCTACACCTTC.

The genes are TRBV5-1 and TRBJ2-2; 8 nucleotides line up with TRBD1. CDR1 SGHRS and CDR2 YFSETQ come from the germline V gene. Unmatched junction bases numbered 10, after V lost 1 base and J lost 5 bases. The CDR3 length is 17 residues. The CDR3 DNA sequence: TGCGCCAGCAGCTTGAACTACGGACAGGGACGAACCGGGGAGCTGTTTTTT. Protein: CASSLNYGQGRTGELFF.

The V and J genes are TRBV6-5 and TRBJ2-7, with 9 bases identical to TRBD1. This CDR3 contains 14 residues. Germline V gives CDR1 MNHEY, CDR2 SVGAGI. V lost 7 bases to trimming and J lost 2 bases; unmatched junction nucleotides: 6. The CDR3 region is CASKKDRGTYEQYF. CDR3 coding DNA: TGTGCCAGCAAGAAAGACAGGGGGACCTACGAGCAGTACTTC.

This rearrangement joins TRBV29-1 to TRBJ2-3; D gene uncertain. With 2 bases removed from V and 6 bases from J, the gap between germline ends came to 3 bases. In germline, CDR1 is SQVTM, CDR2 ANQGSEA. The CDR3 length is 10 residues. CDR3 DNA sequence: TGCAGCGTTGAATCTGATACGCAGTATTTT. This encodes CSVESDTQYF.

The chain links TRBV7-3 to TRBJ2-2, with 7 positions matching TRBD1. Germline V gene sequence: CDR1 SGHTA, CDR2 FQGTGA. Trimming at V came to 5 bases and at J to 5 bases, leaving 8 bases not matched to a gene. CDR3 length: 15 amino acids. In nucleotides, the CDR3 is TGTGCCAGCAGCCCTGAAGGGGGCCGAACCGGGGAGCTGTTTTTT. Translating gives CASSPEGGRTGELFF. Full variable domain (outside the CDR3, taken from reference TRBV7-3 and TRBJ2-2): GAGVSQTPSNKVTEKGKYVELRCDPISGHTALYWYRQSLGQGPEFLIYFQGTGAADDSGLPNDRFFAVRPEGSVSTLKIQRTERGDSAVYLCASSPEGGRTGELFFGEGSRLTVL.

The chain is built from TRBV12-5 and TRBJ2-1; D unclear. CDR3 length: 15 amino acids. Germline CDR1 reads LGHNT; CDR2 reads FRNRAP. V was pared by 1 base and J by 0 bases, with 7 bases between. CDR3: CASGLGAFSYNEQFF. In nucleotides, the CDR3 is TGTGCTAGTGGTTTGGGAGCGTTCTCCTACAATGAGCAGTTCTTC.